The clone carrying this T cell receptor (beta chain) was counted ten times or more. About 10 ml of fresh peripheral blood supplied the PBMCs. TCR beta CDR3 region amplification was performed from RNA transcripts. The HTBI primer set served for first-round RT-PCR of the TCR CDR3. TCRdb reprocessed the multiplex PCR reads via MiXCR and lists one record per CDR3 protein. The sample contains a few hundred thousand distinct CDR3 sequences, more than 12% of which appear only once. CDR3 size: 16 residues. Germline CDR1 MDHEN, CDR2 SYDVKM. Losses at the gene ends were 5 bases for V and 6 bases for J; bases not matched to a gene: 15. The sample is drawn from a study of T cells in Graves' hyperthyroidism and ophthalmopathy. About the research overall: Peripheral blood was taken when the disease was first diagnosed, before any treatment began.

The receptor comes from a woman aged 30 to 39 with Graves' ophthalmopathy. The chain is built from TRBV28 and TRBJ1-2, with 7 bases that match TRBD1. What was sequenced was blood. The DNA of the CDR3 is TGTGCCAGCAGTCCAAGGGGGCAGTCAGGGGCGGATGGCTACACCTTC. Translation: CASSPRGQSGADGYTF.